These T cell receptor beta chains were read from a single sample in a study of blood T cell repertoires in COVID-19. Some clones are missing from TCRdb's copy, which holds only in-frame ones; the method was immunoSEQ multiplex PCR. Of around 250,000 clones listed, about 89% are singletons. Specimen: PBMCs or T cells enriched from blood (not recorded which). Receptors were obtained from a human donor in a cohort exposed to, infected with or recovered from COVID-19 (not recorded which). The donor label of this sample is uncertain. The CDR3 runs from the conserved cysteine through the conserved F or W. A D gene is named only where the DNA matches it firmly.

J gene	D gene	V gene	CDR3 protein
TRBJ2-1	-	TRBV27	CASSLGGLYNEQFF
TRBJ2-7	TRBD1	TRBV10-1	CASSGDRDEQYF
TRBJ1-5	-	TRBV7-8	CASSLGGGVQPQHF
TRBJ2-5	-	TRBV2	CASSETREETQYF
TRBJ1-3	-	TRBV12-3/TRBV12-4	CASQRSSGNTIYF
TRBJ1-2	TRBD1	TRBV5-1	CASSLTGDPSYGYTF
TRBJ2-3	TRBD2	TRBV6-5	CASSYSSGGDTDTQYF
TRBJ1-4	TRBD1	TRBV7-9	CASSLGQTINEKLFF
TRBJ2-2	TRBD2	TRBV7-2	CASSPFQGLAAGELFF
TRBJ2-1	TRBD2	TRBV2	CASSPALGLAGEEQFF
TRBJ1-4	-	TRBV7-9	CASSEDRRTNEKLFF
TRBJ2-3	TRBD2	TRBV19	CASSGLAGALADTQYF
TRBJ1-2	-	TRBV30	CACNGYTF
TRBJ2-3	TRBD2	TRBV4-2	CASSPSAGGPGDTQYF
TRBJ1-6	-	TRBV5-4	CASSAVNSPLHF
TRBJ1-1	TRBD1	TRBV9	CASSGGTGGEAFF
TRBJ1-2	-	TRBV6-5	CASSGQQLYGYTF
TRBJ1-5	TRBD1	TRBV6-1	CASSESLIGGGQGQGNQPQHF
TRBJ1-4	-	TRBV18	CASSPSGVLNEKLFF
TRBJ1-1	-	TRBV19	CASSAGGGGTEAFF
TRBJ1-2	-	TRBV19	CASSMKTAYGYTF
TRBJ1-1	-	TRBV6-5	CASSYGGRGTEAFF
TRBJ1-4	-	TRBV7-2	CASSLGGFNEKLFF
TRBJ2-7	-	TRBV10-3	CAISDSGRPYEQYF
TRBJ1-1	-	TRBV14	CASSQRLYGEAFF
TRBJ2-5	-	TRBV25-1	CASSEYGRGVAQETQYF
TRBJ2-7	TRBD1	TRBV7-6	CASSRGTGDYEQYF
TRBJ1-1	-	TRBV18	CASSPLSRDTEAFF
TRBJ2-1	TRBD2	TRBV10-3	CAIAGGTNSYNEQFF
TRBJ1-4	TRBD1	TRBV6-5	CASRKQGANGEKLFF
TRBJ1-1	TRBD1	TRBV6-2/TRBV6-3	CASSWGQVMNTEAFF
TRBJ2-3	-	TRBV19	CASSMTASSTDTQYF
TRBJ2-5	TRBD1	TRBV19	CASSIPGGRETQYF
TRBJ1-3	-	TRBV6-5	CASKENFFSGNTIYF
TRBJ1-2	-	TRBV29-1	CSVEWGDGYTF
TRBJ2-7	TRBD1	TRBV6-2/TRBV6-3	CASSYSWDRPSYEQYF
TRBJ1-2	TRBD1	TRBV7-2	CASSYAQGGGYTF
TRBJ1-1	-	TRBV19	CASSTRGRMNTEAFF
TRBJ1-5	TRBD1	TRBV19	CASSRQGLGNQPQHF
TRBJ2-3	-	TRBV5-6	CASSQTDTQYF
TRBJ2-2	TRBD2	TRBV7-6	CASSLETSGGNTGELFF
TRBJ1-6	TRBD1	TRBV2	CASTRDRGYNSPLHF
TRBJ2-7	TRBD1	TRBV12-3/TRBV12-4	CASSGTVSYEQYF
TRBJ1-2	-	TRBV29-1	CSVATGRGLGGYTF
TRBJ1-2	-	TRBV5-8	CASSLEGVGYTF
TRBJ2-5	TRBD1	TRBV3-1/TRBV3-2	CASSQDLTGAGGETQYF
TRBJ1-1	-	TRBV15	CATSRDPTHTEAFF
TRBJ2-7	-	TRBV30	CAWSAGVGEQYF
TRBJ1-3	TRBD1	TRBV19	CASSAGTGEHGNTIYF
TRBJ1-2	-	TRBV6-5	CASSRGANYGYTF
TRBJ1-3	-	TRBV19	CASSIQPRAGNTIYF
TRBJ2-7	-	TRBV4-2	CASSQEGGSAASSYEQYF
TRBJ1-2	-	TRBV2	CASSSGEVGGYTF